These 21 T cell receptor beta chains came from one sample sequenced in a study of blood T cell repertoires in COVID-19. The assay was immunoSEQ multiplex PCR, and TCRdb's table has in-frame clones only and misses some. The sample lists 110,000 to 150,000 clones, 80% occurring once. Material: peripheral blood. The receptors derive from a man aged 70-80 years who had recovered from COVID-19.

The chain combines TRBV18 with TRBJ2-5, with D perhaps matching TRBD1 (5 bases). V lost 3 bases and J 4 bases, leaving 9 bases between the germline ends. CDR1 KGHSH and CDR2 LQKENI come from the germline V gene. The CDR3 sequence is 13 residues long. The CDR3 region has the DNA TGTGCCAGCTCACCTCCAGGGTCAGAGACCCAGTACTTC. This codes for CASSPPGSETQYF.

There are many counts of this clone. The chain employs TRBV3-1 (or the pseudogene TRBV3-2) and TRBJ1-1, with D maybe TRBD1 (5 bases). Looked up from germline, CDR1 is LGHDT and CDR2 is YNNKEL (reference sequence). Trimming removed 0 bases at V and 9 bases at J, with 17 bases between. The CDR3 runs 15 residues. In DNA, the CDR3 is TGTGCCAGCAGCCAAGATAAGGGGCGAGGTGGGAAAGCTTTCTTT. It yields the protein CASSQDKGRGGKAFF.

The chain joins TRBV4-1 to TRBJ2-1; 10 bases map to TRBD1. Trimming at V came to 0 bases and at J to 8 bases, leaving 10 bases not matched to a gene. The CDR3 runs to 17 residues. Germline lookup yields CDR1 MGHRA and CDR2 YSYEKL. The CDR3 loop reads CASSQESRGQGLYEQFF. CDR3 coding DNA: TGCGCCAGCAGCCAAGAGTCTCGGGGACAGGGGCTTTATGAGCAGTTCTTC.

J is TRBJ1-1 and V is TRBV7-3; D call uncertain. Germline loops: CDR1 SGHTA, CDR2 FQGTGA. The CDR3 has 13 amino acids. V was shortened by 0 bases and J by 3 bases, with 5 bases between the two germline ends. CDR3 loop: CASSLTRDTEAFF. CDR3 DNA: TGTGCCAGCAGCTTAACGAGGGACACTGAAGCTTTCTTT.

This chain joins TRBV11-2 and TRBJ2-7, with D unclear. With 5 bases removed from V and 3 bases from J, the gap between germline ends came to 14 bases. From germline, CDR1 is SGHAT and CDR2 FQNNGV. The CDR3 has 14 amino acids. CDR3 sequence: CASSPIRRNYEQYF. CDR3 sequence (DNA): TGTGCCAGCAGCCCGATCAGAAGAAACTACGAGCAGTACTTC.

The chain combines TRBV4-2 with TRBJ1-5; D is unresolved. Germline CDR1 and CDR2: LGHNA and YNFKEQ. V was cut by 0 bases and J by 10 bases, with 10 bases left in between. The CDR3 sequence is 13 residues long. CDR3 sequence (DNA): TGTGCCAGCAGCCAAGATGGAGGATATCCCCAGCATTTT. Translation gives CASSQDGGYPQHF.

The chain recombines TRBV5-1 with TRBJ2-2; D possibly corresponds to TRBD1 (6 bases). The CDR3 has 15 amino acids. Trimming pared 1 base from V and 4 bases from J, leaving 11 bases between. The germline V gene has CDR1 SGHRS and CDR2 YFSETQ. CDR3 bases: TGCGCCAGCAGCTTGTTCAGGGGTGGCACCGGGGAGCTGTTTTTT. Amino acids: CASSLFRGGTGELFF. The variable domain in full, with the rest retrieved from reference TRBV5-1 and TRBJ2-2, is KAGVTQTPRYLIKTRGQQVTLSCSPISGHRSVSWYQQTPGQGLQFLFEYFSETQRNKGNFPGRFSGRQFSNSRSEMNVSTLELGDSALYLCASSLFRGGTGELFFGEGSRLTVL.

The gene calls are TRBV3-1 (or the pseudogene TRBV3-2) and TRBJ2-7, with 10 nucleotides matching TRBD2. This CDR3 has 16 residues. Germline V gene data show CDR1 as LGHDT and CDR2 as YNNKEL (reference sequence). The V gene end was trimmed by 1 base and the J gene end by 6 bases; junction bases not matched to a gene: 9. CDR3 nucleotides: TGTGCCAGCAGCCAAGGTGTGAGCGGGAGGGCCGCCGAGCAGTACTTC. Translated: CASSQGVSGRAAEQYF.

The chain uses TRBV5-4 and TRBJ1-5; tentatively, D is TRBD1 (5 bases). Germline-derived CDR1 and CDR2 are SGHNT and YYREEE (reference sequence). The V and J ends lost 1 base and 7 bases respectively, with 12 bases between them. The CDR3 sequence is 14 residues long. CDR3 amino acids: CASSLMGEGQPQHF. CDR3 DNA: TGTGCCAGCAGCTTGATGGGGGAGGGCCAGCCCCAGCATTTT.

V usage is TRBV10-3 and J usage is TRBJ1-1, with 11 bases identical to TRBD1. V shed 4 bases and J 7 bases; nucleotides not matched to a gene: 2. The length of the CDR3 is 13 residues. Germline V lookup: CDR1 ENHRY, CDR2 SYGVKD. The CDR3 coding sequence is TGTGCCATCAGTGGGGGACAGGGGGATGAAGCTTTCTTT. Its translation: CAISGGQGDEAFF.

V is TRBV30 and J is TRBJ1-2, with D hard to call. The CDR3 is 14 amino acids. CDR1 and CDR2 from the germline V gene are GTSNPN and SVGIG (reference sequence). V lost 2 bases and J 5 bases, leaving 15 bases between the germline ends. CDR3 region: CAWSPITGRYGYTF. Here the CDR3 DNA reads TGTGCCTGGAGTCCGATTACGGGAAGATATGGCTACACCTTC.

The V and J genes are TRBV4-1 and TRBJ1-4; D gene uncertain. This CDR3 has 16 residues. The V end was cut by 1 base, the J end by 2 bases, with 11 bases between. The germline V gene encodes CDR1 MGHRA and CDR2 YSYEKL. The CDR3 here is CASSQVTAGTNEKLFF. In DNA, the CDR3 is TGCGCCAGCAGCCAAGTGACGGCGGGGACTAATGAAAAACTGTTTTTT.

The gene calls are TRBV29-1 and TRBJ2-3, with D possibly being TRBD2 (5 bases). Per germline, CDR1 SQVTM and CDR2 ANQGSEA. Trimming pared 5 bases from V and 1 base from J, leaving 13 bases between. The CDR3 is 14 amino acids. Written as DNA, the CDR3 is TGCAGCGTTCTGCGGGCCCTCGGCACAGATACGCAGTATTTT. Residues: CSVLRALGTDTQYF.

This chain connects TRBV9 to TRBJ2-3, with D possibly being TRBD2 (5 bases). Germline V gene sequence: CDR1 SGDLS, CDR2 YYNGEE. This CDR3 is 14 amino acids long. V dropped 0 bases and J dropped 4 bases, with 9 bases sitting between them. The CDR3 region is CASSVGGSADTQYF. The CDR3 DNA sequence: TGTGCCAGCAGCGTAGGTGGGAGTGCAGATACGCAGTATTTT. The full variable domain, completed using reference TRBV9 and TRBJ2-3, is DSGVTQTPKHLITATGQRVTLRCSPRSGDLSVYWYQQSLDQGLQFLIQYYNGEERAKGNILERFSAQQFPDLHSELNLSSLELGDSALYFCASSVGGSADTQYFGPGTRLTVL.

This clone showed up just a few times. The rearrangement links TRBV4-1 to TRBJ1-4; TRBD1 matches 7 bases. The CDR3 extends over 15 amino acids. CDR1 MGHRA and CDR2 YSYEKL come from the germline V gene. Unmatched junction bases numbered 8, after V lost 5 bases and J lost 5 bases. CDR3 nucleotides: TGCGCCAGCAGCTTAAGGGACAGATCGAATGAAAAACTGTTTTTT. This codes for CASSLRDRSNEKLFF.

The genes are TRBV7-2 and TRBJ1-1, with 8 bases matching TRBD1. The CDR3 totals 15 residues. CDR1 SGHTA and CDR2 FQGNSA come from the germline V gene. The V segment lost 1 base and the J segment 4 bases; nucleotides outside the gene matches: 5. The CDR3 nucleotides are TGTGCCAGCAGCTTAGGGGACAGGCTCTCCACTGAAGCTTTCTTT. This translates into CASSLGDRLSTEAFF.

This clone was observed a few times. Here the CDR3 DNA reads TGCGCCAGCAGCCCTATCCAGAGCGGACTAGCGGGAGAGCAGTACTTC. Protein product: CASSPIQSGLAGEQYF. The rearrangement joins TRBV5-1 to TRBJ2-7; TRBD2 matches 12 bases. CDR3 length: 16 amino acids. Germline V lookup: CDR1 SGHRS, CDR2 YFSETQ. Trimming at V came to 4 bases and at J to 7 bases, leaving 12 bases not matched to a gene.

CDR3 amino acids: CSASQADTEAFF. CDR3 in DNA: TGCAGTGCTAGTCAAGCGGACACTGAAGCTTTCTTT. V usage is TRBV20-1 and J usage is TRBJ1-1, with D unresolved. The CDR3 covers 12 residues. Per germline, CDR1 DFQATT and CDR2 SNEGSKA (reference sequence). Trimming stripped 3 bases from V and 3 bases from J, with 8 bases between.

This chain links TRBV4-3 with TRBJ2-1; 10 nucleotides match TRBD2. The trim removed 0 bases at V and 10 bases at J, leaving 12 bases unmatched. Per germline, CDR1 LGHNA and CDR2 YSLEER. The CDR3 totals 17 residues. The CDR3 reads CASSQESGNLAGGEQFF. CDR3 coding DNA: TGCGCCAGCAGCCAAGAATCAGGCAATTTAGCGGGGGGAGAGCAGTTCTTC.

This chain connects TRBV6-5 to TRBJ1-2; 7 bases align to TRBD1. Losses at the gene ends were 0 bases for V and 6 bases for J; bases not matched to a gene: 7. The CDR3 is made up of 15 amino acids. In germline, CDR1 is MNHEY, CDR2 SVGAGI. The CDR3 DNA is TGTGCCAGCAGTTACTCTTTGGACAGGTACCATGGCTACACCTTC. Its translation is CASSYSLDRYHGYTF.

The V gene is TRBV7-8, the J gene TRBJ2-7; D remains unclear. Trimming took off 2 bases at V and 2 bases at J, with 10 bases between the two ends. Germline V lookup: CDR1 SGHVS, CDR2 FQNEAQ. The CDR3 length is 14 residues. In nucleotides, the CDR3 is TGTGCCAGCAGCTTATTGCAGTCCCCCTACGAGCAGTACTTC. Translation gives CASSLLQSPYEQYF.